The rows below give T cell receptor beta chains drawn from one sample of a study of T cell responses to AZD1222 COVID-19 vaccine. This table comes from immunoSEQ multiplex PCR, and its TCRdb copy is limited to in-frame clones, with some not included. In the table there are 55,000 to 75,000 clones, 70% to 90% of which are singletons. Sequencing used peripheral blood, obtained on day 0 of AZD1222 vaccination. These receptors originate from an adult in good health. The conserved cysteine and the conserved F or W are not part of the CDR3 here. Fields, in order: CDR3 length, V gene, J gene, CDR3 protein.

>12|TRBV3-1/TRBV3-2|TRBJ2-7
ASSRTGGFYEQY
>13|TRBV27|TRBJ2-6
ASSLKDSGANVLT
>11|TRBV5-1|TRBJ1-3
ASKPGSGNTIY
>11|TRBV19|TRBJ1-5
ASSSRQNQPQH
>12|TRBV5-4|TRBJ2-7
ATLQWDGPSEQY
>11|TRBV5-4|TRBJ1-2
ASSPGLNYGYT
>11|TRBV27|TRBJ1-2
ASSLNGNYGYT
>14|TRBV5-4|TRBJ1-4
ASSLATGTRNEKLF
>12|TRBV14|TRBJ1-2
ASSPWGTNYGYT
>12|TRBV6-5|TRBJ2-7
ASSYSTGAYEQY
>12|TRBV2|TRBJ1-5
ASSGQEVVQPQH
>12|TRBV7-8|TRBJ1-2
ASSFRTLNYGYT
>11|TRBV3-1/TRBV3-2|TRBJ1-1
ASSPTGRGRAF
>13|TRBV5-1|TRBJ2-7
ASSRTGTGKYEQY
>13|TRBV3-1/TRBV3-2|TRBJ1-2
ASSQDIPAAYGYT
>11|TRBV18|TRBJ1-5
ASSPNNNQPQH
>12|TRBV7-2|TRBJ1-4
ASRGRTGNEKLF
>15|TRBV5-4|TRBJ2-2
ASSPPGTRGPTGELF
>11|TRBV6-5|TRBJ2-7
ASTGGGRYEQY
>13|TRBV5-6|TRBJ1-2
ASSLDGRWIYGYT